This T cell receptor (beta chain) was documented in a study of T-cell memory formation after mild COVID-19. On this clonotype itself: What it recognizes is unknown.

TCRdb reprocessed the 5' RACE reads with MiXCR, giving one entry per CDR3 protein. The table lists under 700,000 distinct CDR3 sequences, about 20% of them singletons. The CDR3 sequence is 20 residues long. Findings of the study overall: Most CD4+ clones that shrank were in CM and EM, while CD8+ ones turned up in EMRA.

This TCR was recovered from an adult woman who had mild COVID-19 (a few samples of this study predate the infection). Cell type and time point are not known. What was sequenced was PBMCs or a T cell subset sorted from them (not recorded which). The genes are TRBV21-1 and TRBJ2-3; the table's D gene call, TRBD1, was not cross checked with the DNA. TRBV21-1 is designated a pseudogene. CDR3 sequence: CASSKRTLGGRKGRTDTQYF. Written as DNA, the CDR3 is TGTGCCAGCAGCAAAAGGACCCTCGGGGGGCGGAAGGGAAGGACAGATACGCAGTATTTT.